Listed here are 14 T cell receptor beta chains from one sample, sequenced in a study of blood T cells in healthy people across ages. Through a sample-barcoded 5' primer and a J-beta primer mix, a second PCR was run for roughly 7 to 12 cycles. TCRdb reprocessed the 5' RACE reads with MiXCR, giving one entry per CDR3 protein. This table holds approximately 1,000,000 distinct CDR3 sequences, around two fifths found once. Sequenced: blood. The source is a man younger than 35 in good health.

CDR3 protein: CASSFEGTRTDTQYF. As DNA, the CDR3 is TGTGCCAGCAGCTTTGAGGGAACCCGCACAGATACGCAGTATTTT. The V call is TRBV11-1, the J call TRBJ2-3; possibly TRBD2 for D (5 bases). With 3 bases removed from V and 1 base from J, the gap between germline ends came to 11 bases. In germline, CDR1 is SGHAT, CDR2 FQDESV (reference sequence). The CDR3 spans 15 residues.

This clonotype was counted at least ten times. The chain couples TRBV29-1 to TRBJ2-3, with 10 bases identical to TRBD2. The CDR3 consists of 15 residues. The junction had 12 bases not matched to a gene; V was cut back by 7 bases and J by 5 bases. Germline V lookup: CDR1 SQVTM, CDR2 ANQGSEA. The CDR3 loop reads CSGPGTSAGGDTQYF. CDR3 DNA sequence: TGCAGCGGCCCAGGGACTAGCGCTGGAGGAGATACGCAGTATTTT.

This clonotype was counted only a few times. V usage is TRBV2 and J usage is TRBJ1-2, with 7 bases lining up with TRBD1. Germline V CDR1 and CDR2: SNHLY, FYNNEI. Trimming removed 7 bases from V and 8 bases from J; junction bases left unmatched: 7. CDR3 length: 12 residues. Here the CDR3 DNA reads TGTGCCAGCATATCGGAGGGGGCAGGCTACACCTTC. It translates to CASISEGAGYTF.

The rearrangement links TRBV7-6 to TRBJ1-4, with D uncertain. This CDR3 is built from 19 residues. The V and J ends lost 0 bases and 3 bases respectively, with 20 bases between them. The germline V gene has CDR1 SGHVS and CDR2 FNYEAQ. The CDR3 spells CASSLAWEETQLPNEKLFF. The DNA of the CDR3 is TGTGCCAGCAGCTTAGCGTGGGAGGAAACCCAACTACCTAATGAAAAACTGTTTTTT.

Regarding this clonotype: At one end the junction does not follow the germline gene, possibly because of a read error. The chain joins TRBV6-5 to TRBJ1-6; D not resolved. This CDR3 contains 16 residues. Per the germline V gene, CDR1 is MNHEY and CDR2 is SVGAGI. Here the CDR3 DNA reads TGTGCCAGCAGTTACCGGTACAGCTCCTATAATTCACCCCCCCACTTT. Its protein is CASSYRYSSYNSPPHF.

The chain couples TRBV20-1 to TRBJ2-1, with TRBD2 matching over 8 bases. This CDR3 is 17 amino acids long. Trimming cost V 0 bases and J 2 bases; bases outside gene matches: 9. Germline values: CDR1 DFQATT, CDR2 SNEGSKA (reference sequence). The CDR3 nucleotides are TGCAGTGCTAGAGATCTTCGTGCGGGGGGTCCCTACAATGAGCAGTTCTTC. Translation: CSARDLRAGGPYNEQFF.

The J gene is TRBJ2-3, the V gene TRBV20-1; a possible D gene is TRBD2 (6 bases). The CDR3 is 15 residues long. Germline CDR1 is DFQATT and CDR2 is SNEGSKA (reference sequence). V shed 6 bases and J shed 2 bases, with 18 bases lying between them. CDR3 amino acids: CSAPSSEASTDTQYF. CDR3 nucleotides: TGCAGTGCCCCTTCTAGCGAGGCGTCCACAGATACGCAGTATTTT.

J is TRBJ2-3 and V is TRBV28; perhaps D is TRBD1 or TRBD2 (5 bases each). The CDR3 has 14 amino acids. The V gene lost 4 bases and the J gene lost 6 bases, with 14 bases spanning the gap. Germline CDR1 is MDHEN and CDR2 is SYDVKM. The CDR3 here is CASSSGGKRDTQYF. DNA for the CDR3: TGTGCCAGCAGTTCTGGGGGTAAACGGGATACGCAGTATTTT.

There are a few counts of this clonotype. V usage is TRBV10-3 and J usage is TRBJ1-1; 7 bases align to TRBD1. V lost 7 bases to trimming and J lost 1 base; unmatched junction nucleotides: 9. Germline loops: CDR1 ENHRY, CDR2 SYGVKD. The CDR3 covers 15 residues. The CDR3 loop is CAINSRQGKNTEAFF. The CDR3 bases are TGTGCCATCAACTCCCGACAGGGCAAGAACACTGAAGCTTTCTTT.

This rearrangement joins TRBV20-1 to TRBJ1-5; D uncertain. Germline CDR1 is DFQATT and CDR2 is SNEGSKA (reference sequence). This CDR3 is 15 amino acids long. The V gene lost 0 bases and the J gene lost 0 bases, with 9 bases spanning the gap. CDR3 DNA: TGCAGTGCTAGAGATTGGAGGGATAGCAATCAGCCCCAGCATTTT. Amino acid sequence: CSARDWRDSNQPQHF.

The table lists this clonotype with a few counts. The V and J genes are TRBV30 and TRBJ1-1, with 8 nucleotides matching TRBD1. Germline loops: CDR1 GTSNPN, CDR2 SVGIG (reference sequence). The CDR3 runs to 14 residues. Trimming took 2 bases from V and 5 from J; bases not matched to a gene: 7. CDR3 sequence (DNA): TGTGCCTGGAGTTTACAGGGGGGAGTTACTGAAGCTTTCTTT. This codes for CAWSLQGGVTEAFF.

CDR3 nucleotide sequence: TGTGCCAGCAGTTTAAATCGGCGCCACACCTTC. This sequence encodes CASSLNRRHTF. The gene calls are TRBV12-3 or TRBV12-4 and TRBJ1-2; no reliable D call. The CDR3 has 11 amino acids. V lost 2 bases to trimming and J lost 12 bases, with 10 bases between them.

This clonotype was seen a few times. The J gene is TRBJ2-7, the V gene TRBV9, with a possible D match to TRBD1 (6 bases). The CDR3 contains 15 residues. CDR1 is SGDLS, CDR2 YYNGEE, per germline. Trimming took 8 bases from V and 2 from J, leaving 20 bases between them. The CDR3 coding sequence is TGTGCCAGACTCACTTCTGGCAGGGGACCCTACGAGCAGTACTTC. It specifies CARLTSGRGPYEQYF.

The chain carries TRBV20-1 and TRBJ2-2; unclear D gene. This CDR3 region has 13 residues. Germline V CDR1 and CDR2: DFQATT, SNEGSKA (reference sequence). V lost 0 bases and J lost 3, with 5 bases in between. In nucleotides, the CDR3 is TGCAGTGCTAGAGACCAGTACACCGGGGAGCTGTTTTTT. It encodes CSARDQYTGELFF.